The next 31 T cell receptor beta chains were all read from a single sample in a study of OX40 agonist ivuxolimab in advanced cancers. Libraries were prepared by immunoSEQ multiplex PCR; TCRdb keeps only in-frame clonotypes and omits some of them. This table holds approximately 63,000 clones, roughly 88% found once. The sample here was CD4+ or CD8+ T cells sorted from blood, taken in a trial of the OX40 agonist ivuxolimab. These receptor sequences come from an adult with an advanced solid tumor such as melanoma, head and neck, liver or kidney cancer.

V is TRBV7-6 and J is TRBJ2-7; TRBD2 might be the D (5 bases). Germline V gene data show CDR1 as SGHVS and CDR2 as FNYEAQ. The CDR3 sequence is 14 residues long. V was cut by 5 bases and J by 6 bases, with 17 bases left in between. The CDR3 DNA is TGTGCCAGCAGCCCGGGCGCGGGCGGAATCGAGCAGTACTTC. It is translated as CASSPGAGGIEQYF.

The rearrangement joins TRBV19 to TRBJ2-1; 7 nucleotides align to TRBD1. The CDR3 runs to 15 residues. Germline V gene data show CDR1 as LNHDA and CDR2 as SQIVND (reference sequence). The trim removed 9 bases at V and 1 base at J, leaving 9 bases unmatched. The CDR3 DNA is TGTGCCAGCAGACCAGGACAGGTTTCCTACAATGAGCAGTTCTTC. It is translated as CASRPGQVSYNEQFF.

DNA of the CDR3: TGCAGTGCTAGAGGGTCCTACGAGCAGTACTTC. It codes for CSARGSYEQYF. The chain has TRBV20-1 and TRBJ2-7; D is unresolved. CDR1 and CDR2 (germline): DFQATT, SNEGSKA (reference sequence). Trimming removed 1 base at V and 1 base at J, with 2 bases between. This CDR3 has 11 amino acids.

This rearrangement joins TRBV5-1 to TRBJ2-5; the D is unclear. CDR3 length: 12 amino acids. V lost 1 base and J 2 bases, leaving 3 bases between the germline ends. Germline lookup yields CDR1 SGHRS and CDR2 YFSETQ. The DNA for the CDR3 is TGCGCCAGCAGCTTGACTCAAGAGACCCAGTACTTC. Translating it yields CASSLTQETQYF.

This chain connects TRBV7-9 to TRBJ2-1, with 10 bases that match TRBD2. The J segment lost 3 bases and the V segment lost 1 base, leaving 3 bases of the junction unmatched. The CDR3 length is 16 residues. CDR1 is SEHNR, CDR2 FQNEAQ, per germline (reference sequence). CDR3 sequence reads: CASSLDTSGIYNEQFF. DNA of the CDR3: TGTGCCAGCAGCTTAGACACTAGCGGGATCTACAATGAGCAGTTCTTC.

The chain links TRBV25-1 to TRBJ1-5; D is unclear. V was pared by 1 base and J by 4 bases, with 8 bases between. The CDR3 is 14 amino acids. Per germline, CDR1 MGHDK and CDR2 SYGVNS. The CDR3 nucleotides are TGTGCCAGCAGTGAATTAGGGTTGAATCAGCCCCAGCATTTT. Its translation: CASSELGLNQPQHF.

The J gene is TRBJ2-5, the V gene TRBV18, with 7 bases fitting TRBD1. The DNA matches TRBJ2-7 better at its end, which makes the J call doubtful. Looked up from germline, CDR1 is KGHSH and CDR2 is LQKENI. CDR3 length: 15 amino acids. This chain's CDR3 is CASSPRGTASYEQYF. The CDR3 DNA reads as TGTGCCAGCTCACCAAGAGGGACAGCGTCCTACGAGCAGTACTTC.

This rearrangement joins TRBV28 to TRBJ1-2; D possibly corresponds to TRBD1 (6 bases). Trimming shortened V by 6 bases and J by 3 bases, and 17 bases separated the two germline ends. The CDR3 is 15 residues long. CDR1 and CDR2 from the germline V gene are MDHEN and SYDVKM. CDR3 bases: TGTGCCAGCAGAAAGCGGCCACAGGGTCACTATGGCTACACCTTC. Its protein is CASRKRPQGHYGYTF.

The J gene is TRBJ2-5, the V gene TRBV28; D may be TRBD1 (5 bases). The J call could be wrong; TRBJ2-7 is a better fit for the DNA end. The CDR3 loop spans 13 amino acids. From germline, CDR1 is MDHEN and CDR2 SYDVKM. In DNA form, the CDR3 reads TGTGCCAGCAGTTTAGGTCAGGGCAGCGAGCAGTACTTC. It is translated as CASSLGQGSEQYF.

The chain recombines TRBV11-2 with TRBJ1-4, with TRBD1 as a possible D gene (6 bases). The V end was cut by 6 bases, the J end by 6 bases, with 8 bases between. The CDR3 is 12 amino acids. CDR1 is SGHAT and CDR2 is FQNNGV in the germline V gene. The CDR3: CASSSGDEKLFF. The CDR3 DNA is TGTGCCAGCAGTTCAGGGGATGAAAAACTGTTTTTT.

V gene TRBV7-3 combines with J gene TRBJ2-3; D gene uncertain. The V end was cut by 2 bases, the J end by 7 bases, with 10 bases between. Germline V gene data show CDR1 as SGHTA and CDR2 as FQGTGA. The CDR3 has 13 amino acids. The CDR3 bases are TGTGCCAGCAGCTTAGATGAGGCAAATACGCAGTATTTT. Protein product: CASSLDEANTQYF.

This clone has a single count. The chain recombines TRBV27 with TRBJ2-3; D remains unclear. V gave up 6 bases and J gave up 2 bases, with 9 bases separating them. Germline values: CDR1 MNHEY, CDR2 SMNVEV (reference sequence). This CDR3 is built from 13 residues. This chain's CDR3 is CASRGINTDTQYF. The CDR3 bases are TGTGCCAGCAGGGGGATTAACACAGATACGCAGTATTTT.

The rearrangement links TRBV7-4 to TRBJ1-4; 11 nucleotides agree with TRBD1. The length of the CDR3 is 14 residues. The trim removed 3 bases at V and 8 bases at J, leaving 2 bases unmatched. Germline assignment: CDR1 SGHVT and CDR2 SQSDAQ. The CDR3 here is CASSLDRGREKLFF. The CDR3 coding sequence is TGTGCCAGCAGCTTGGACAGGGGGCGAGAAAAACTGTTTTTT.

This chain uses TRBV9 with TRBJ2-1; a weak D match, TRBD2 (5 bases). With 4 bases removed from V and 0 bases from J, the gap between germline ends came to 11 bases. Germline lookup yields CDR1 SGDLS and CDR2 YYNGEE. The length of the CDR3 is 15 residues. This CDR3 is CASSLALSSYNEQFF. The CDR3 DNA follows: TGTGCCAGCAGCCTAGCCCTGAGCTCCTACAATGAGCAGTTCTTC.

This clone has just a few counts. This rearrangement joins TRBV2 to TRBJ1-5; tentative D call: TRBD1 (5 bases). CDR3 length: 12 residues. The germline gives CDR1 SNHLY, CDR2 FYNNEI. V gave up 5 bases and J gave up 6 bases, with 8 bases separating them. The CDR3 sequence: CASSKGSQPQHF. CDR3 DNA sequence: TGTGCCAGCAGTAAGGGGTCTCAGCCCCAGCATTTT.

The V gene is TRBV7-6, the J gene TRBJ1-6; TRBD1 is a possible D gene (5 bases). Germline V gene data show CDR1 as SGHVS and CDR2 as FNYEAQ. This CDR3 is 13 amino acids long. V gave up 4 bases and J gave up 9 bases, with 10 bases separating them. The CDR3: CASSSVGGSPLHF. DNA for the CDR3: TGTGCCAGCAGCTCCGTTGGGGGTTCACCCCTCCACTTT. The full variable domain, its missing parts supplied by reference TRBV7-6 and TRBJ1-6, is GAGVSQSPRYKVTKRGQDVALRCDPISGHVSLYWYRQALGQGPEFLTYFNYEAQQDKSGLPNDRFSAERPEGSISTLTIQRTEQRDSAMYRCASSSVGGSPLHFGNGTRLTVT.

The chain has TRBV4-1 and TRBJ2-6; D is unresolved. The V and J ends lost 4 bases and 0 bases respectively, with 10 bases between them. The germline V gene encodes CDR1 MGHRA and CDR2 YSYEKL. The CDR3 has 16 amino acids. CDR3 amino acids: CASSPQGRSGANVLTF. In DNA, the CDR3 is TGCGCCAGCAGCCCCCAAGGCCGCTCTGGGGCCAACGTCCTGACTTTC.

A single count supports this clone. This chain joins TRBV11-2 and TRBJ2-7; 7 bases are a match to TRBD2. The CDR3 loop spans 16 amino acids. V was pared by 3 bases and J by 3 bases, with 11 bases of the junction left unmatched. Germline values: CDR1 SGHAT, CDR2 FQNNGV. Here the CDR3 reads CASSLASGGRVYEQYF. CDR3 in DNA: TGTGCCAGCAGCTTGGCTTCGGGCGGGAGAGTCTACGAGCAGTACTTC.

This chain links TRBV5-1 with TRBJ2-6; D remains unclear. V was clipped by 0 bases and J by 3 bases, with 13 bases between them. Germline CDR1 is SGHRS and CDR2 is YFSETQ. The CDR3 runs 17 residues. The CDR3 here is CASSLALPAHGANVLTF. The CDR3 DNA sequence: TGCGCCAGCAGCTTGGCCCTCCCCGCTCATGGGGCCAACGTCCTGACTTTC.

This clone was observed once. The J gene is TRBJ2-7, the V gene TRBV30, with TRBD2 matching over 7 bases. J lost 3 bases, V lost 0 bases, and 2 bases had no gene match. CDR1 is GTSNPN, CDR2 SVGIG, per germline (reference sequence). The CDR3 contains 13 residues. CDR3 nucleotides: TGTGCCTGGAGTGTGGGGGGGTTCTACGAGCAGTACTTC. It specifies CAWSVGGFYEQYF.

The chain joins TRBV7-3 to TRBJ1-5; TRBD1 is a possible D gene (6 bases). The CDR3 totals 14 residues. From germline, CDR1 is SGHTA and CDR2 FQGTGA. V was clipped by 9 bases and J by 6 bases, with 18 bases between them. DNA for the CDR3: TGTGCCAGAGGAATACAGGGTGAGGGTCAGCCCCAGCATTTT. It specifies CARGIQGEGQPQHF.

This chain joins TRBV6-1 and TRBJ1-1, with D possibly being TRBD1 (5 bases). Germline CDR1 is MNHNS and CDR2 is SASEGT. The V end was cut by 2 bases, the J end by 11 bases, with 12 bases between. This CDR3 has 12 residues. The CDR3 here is CASSEKGRRAFF. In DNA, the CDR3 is TGTGCCAGCAGTGAAAAGGGGCGGAGGGCTTTCTTT.

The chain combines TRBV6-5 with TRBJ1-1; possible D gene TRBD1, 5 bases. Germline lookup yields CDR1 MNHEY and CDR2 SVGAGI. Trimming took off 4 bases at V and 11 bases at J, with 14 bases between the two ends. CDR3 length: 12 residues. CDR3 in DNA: TGTGCCAGCAGTTCCCCGGGGGGGAAGGCTTTCTTT. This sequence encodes CASSSPGGKAFF.

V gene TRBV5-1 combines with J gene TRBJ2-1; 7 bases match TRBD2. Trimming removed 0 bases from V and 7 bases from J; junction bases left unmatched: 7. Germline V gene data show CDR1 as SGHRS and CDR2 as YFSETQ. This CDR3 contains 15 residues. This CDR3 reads CASSLGAAGANEQFF. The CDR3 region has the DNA TGCGCCAGCAGCTTGGGTGCGGCGGGAGCGAATGAGCAGTTCTTC.

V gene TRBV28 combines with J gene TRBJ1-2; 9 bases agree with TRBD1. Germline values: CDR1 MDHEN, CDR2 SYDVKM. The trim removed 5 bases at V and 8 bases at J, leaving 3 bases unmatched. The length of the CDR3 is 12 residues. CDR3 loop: CASSGTGRGYTF. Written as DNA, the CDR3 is TGTGCCAGCAGTGGGACAGGGAGAGGCTACACCTTC.

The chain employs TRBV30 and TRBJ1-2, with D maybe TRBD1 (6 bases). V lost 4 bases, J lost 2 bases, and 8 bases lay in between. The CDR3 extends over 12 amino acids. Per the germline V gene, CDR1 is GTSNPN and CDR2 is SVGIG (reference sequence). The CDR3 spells CAWKTGNYGYTF. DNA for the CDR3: TGTGCCTGGAAGACAGGAAACTATGGCTACACCTTC.

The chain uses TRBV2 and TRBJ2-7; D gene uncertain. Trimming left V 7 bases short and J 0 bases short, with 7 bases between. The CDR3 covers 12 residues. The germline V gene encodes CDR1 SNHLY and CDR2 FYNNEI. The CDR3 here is CASTGSSYEQYF. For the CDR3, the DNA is TGTGCCAGCACCGGGTCCTCCTACGAGCAGTACTTC.

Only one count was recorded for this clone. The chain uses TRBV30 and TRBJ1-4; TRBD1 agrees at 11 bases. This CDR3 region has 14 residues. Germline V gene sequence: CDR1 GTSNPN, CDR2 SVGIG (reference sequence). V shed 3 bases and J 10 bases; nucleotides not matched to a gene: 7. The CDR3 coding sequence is TGTGCCTGGAGCCGACCCGGGACAGGGGGAAAACTGTTTTTT. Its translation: CAWSRPGTGGKLFF.

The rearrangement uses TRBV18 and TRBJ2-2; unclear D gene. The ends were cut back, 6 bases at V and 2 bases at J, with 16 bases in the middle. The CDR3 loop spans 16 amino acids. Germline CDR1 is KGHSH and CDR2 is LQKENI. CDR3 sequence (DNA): TGTGCCAGCTCCCCTGCTCGGCAGTTAAACACCGGGGAGCTGTTTTTT. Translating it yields CASSPARQLNTGELFF.

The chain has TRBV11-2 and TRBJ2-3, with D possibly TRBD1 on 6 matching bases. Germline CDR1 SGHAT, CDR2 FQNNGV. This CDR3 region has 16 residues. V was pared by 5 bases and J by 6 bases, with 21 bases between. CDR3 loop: CASSPTKDSLWDTQYF. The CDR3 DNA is TGTGCCAGCAGCCCGACCAAGGACAGCCTCTGGGATACGCAGTATTTT.

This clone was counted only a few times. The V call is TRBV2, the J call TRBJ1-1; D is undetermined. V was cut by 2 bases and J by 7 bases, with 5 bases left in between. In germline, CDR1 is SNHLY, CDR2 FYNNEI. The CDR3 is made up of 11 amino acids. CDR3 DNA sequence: TGTGCCAGCAGTGAATACCTTGAAGCTTTCTTT. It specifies CASSEYLEAFF.